The sequence of this TCR beta chain was determined in a study of shared clonotypes between healthy human individuals (TCRdb year 2020). About the full investigation: A couple of women and a few men aged 18 to 49 years were included in the cohort. For each donor, CD4 naive and CD4 memory were each given three plates, CD8 naive was given two plates, and CD8 memory was given one plate. Blood TCR repertoires of a handful of healthy adults were deeply sequenced to estimate repertoire size and the extent of clonotype sharing between individuals. Different laboratories and diverse techniques were used to prepare libraries and sequence TCR repertoires, to increase sequencing depth and limit assay-specific biases. Between about 0.8 and 9 billion PBMCs per donor were obtained by leukapheresis. Points the paper makes about the study in general: Clonotypes shared by all four sorted-subset donors showed higher generation probabilities than non-shared clonotypes. Sampling was restricted to blood, and TCR repertoires in tissues likely differ from the TCR repertoires found in blood. Because the study included a small number of donors, the genetic and exposure-history diversity represented was limited. Naive subsets generally had larger estimated clonotype richness than memory subsets did. Across a few donors, approximately 5% of naive CD4, approximately 3.6% of naive CD8, around 2.1% of memory CD4, and about 0.44% of memory CD8 clonotypes were shared. Based on pairwise subsampling, the degree of clonotype sharing among donors was expected to be affected by sequencing depth. Even with the large sequencing depth, rarefaction of the sorted-subset datasets indicated that sequencing was incomplete.

For the CD8 naive samples, CD45RO-negative cells were positively selected for CCR7, yielding a CD45RA+CCR7+ population from which TemRA cells were excluded. The donors were healthy, HIV-negative adults with no recently reported acute infections or vaccinations. Every donor was a Caucasian adult living in Nashville, Tennessee, USA. Blood was collected by leukapheresis, and PBMCs were isolated by Ficoll-Histopaque density gradient centrifugation and then cryopreserved in liquid nitrogen vapor phase. Purity and quantity of every magnetically sorted T cell population were checked by analytical flow cytometry. From each sorted fraction, genomic DNA was isolated and quantified by UV absorbance on a Nanodrop 2000c. Remarks on this clone: It has no known antigen specificity. Base qualities are not at hand, and no much larger clone is one base apart.

Using the deep immunoSEQ assay, TCR CDR3 regions were amplified from genomic DNA by multiplex PCR. For each cell subset, the extracted genomic DNA was distributed evenly across all wells of several immunoSEQ 96-well plates, and each plate served as one replicate. For sorted subsets, roughly 0.2 ug genomic DNA, equal to tens of thousands of T cell genomes, was loaded into each replicate PCR. Purified libraries were measured with a Qubit 3.0 fluorometer, size-checked on a Bioanalyzer 2100, and measured again with the KAPA Library Quantification kit. A separate single-read 150-cycle Illumina NextSeq 550 flow cell was used to sequence each immunoSEQ 96-well plate. From the authors' description of their analysis: Because the immunoSEQ output included only junctional sequences and no quality scores, the filtering could not be the same as the filtering used for full-length reads. To assign V/J genes and CDR3, sequences were annotated using PyIR, a Python wrapper for IgBLAST v1.9, with IMGT germline references. Reads were filtered out if the reads had weak V/J assignments (E-value above 1e-6), no CDR3, stop codons, out-of-frame junctions, or ambiguous translated residues. V3J clonotypes were defined as sequences sharing an identical inferred V gene, J gene, and CDR3 amino acid sequence. The percentage overlap between two repertoires was calculated by dividing the number of shared unique clonotypes by the size of the smaller repertoire. Richness of each repertoire was evaluated using RTK rarefaction, the Chao1 estimator, and Recon v2.1 estimates of unobserved clonotypes. For all TCRbeta clonotypes obtained by the gDNA method from a few donors, generation probabilities were computed with OLGA. TCRdb holds this immuneACCESS table with in-frame rearrangements only. Some clones are missing; in checked studies, unresolved V genes explain under half, and the rest has no known cause. V and J calls and clone size are copied from that table; D and trimming were computed from the DNA. The sample table records some 2.1 million clones; just under 95% of these occur just once. The top ten clonotypes cover 1.5% to 2% of the sample.

The CDR3 measures 14 amino acids from cysteine to phenylalanine. Only the CDR3 part of the read is kept: 42 bases, read in frame from the first base. The germline V gene encodes CDR1 SGHAT and CDR2 FQNNGV. The V and J ends are trimmed by 8 bases and 0 bases, leaving 13 bases between them. The chain uses TRBV11-2 and TRBJ1-2, with a tentative D gene TRBD1 over 5 matching bases. The specimen sequenced was naive CD8+ T cells from PBMCs. The cell subset or site tag for this specimen amounts to: CD45RA+CCR7+. This clonotype originated in a man aged 18 to 35 in good health. Some clones in this sample may be carry-over from other donors' samples. The sequence in DNA is TGTGCCAGCGGACACCCCGGGGCTAACTATGGCTACACCTTC. Translated, this is CASGHPGANYGYTF.